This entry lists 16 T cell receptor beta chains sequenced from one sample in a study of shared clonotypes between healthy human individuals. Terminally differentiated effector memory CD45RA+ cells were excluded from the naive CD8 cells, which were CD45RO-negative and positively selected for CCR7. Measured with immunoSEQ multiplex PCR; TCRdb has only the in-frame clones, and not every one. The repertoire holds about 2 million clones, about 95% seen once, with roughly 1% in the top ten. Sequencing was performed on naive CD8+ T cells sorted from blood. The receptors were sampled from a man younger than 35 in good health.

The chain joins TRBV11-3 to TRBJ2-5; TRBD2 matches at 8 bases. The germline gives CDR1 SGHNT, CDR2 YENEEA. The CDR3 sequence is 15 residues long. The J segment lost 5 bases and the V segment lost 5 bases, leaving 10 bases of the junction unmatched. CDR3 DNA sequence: TGTGCCAGCAGCCCGGGGGGGGGCGGTTGGGAGACCCAGTACTTC. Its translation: CASSPGGGGWETQYF.

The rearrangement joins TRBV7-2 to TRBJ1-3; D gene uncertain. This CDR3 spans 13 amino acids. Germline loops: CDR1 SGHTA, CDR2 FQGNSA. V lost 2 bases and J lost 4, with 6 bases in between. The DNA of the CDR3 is TGTGCCAGCAGCTTAATCTTGGGAAACACCATATATTTT. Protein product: CASSLILGNTIYF.

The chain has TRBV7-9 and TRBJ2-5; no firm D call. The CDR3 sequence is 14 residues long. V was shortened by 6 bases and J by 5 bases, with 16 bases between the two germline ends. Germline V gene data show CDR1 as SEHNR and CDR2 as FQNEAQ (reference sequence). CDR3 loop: CASSHAGASETQYF. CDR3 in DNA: TGTGCCAGCAGTCATGCCGGAGCCTCTGAGACCCAGTACTTC.

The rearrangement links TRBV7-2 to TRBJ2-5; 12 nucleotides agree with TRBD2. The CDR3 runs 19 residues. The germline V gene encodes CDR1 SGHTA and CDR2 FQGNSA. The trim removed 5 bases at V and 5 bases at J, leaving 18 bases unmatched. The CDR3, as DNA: TGTGCCAGCAGCCTAAGTCTAGCGGGAGGGGCCCTTATATGGGAGACCCAGTACTTC. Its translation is CASSLSLAGGALIWETQYF.

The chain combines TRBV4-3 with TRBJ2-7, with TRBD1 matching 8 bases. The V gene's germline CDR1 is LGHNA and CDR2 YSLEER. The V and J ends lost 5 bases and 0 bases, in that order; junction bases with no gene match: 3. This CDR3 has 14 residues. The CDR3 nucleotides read TGCGCCAGCAGCTCAGGGGGCAGCTCCTACGAGCAGTACTTC. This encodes CASSSGGSSYEQYF.

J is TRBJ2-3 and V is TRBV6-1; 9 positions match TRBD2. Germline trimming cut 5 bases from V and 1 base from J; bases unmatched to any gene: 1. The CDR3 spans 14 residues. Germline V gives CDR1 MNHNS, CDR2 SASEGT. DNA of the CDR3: TGTGCCAGCAGTTTAGCGGGGGGCACAGATACGCAGTATTTT. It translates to CASSLAGGTDTQYF.

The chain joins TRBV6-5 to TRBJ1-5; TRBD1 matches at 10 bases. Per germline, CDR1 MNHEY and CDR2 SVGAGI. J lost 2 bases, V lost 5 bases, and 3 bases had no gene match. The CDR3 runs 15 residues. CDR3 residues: CASSLGTGGNQPQHF. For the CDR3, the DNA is TGTGCCAGCAGTCTCGGGACAGGGGGCAATCAGCCCCAGCATTTT.

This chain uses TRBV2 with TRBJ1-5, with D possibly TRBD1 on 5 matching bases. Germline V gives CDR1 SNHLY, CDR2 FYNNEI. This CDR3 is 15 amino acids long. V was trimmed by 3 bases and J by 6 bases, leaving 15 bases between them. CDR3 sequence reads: CASSEGVTSGQPQHF. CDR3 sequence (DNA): TGTGCCAGCAGTGAGGGGGTAACGTCTGGTCAGCCCCAGCATTTT.

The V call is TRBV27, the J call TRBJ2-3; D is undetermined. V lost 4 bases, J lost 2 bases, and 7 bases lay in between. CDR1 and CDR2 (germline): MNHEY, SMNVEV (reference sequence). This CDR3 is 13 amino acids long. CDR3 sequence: CASSYTPTDTQYF. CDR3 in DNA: TGTGCCAGCAGTTACACCCCCACAGATACGCAGTATTTT.

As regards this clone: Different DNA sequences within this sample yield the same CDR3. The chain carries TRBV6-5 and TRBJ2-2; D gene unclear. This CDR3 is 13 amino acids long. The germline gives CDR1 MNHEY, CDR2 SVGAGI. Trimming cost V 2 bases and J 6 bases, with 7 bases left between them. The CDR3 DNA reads TGTGCCAGCAGTTACGAAGGGTCCGGGGAGCTGTTTTTT. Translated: CASSYEGSGELFF.

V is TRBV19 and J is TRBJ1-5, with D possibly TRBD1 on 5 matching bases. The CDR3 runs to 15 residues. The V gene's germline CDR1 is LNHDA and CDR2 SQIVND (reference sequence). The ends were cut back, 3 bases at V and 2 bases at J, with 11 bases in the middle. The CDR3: CASSMLGTGNQPQHF. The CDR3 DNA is TGTGCCAGTAGTATGCTGGGGACCGGCAATCAGCCCCAGCATTTT. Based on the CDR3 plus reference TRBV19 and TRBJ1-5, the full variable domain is DGGITQSPKYLFRKEGQNVTLSCEQNLNHDAMYWYRQDPGQGLRLIYYSQIVNDFQKGDIAEGYSVSREKKESFPLTVTSAQKNPTAFYLCASSMLGTGNQPQHFGDGTRLSIL.

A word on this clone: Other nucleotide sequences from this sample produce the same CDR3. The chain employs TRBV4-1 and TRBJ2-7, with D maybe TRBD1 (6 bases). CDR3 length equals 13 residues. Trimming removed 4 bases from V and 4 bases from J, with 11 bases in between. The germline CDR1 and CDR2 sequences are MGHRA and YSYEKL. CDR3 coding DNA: TGCGCCAGCAGCCCCCGGGACAATTACGAGCAGTACTTC. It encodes CASSPRDNYEQYF.

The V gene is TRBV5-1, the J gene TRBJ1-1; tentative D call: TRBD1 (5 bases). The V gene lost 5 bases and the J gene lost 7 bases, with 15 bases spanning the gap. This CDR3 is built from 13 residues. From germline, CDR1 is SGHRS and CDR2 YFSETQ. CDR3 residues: CASSYGTVLEAFF. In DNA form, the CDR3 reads TGCGCCAGCAGTTATGGGACGGTTCTTGAAGCTTTCTTT.

The CDR3 DNA reads as TGCGCCAGCAGCCAAGATCGGTCCGTACTAGATGAGCAGTTCTTC. Its translation: CASSQDRSVLDEQFF. J is TRBJ2-1 and V is TRBV4-3, with D possibly being TRBD2 (5 bases). V dropped 0 bases and J dropped 8 bases, with 14 bases sitting between them. CDR3 length: 15 residues. Germline-derived CDR1 and CDR2 are LGHNA and YSLEER.

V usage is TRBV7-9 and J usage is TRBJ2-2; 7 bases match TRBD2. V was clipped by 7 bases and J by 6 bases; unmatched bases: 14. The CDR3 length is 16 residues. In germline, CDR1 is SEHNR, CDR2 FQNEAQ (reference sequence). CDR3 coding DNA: TGTGCCAGCACCTCCTCCAGCGGACTAGATTCCGGGGAGCTGTTTTTT. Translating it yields CASTSSSGLDSGELFF. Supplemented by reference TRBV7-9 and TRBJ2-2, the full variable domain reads DTGVSQNPRHKITKRGQNVTFRCDPISEHNRLYWYRQTLGQGPEFLTYFQNEAQLEKSRLLSDRFSAERPKGSFSTLEIQRTEQGDSAMYLCASTSSSGLDSGELFFGEGSRLTVL.

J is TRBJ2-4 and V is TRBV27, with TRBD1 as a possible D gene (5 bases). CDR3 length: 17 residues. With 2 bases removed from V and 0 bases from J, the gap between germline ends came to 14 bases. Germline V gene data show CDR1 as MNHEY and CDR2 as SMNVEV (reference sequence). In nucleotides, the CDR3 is TGTGCCAGCAGTTTAAGGGGAACAGACCTAGCCAAAAACATTCAGTACTTC. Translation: CASSLRGTDLAKNIQYF.